A selection of T cell receptor beta chains follows, all from one sample in a study of cytomegalovirus exposure and HLA in healthy donors. Assay used: immunoSEQ multiplex PCR; TCRdb lists only in-frame clones, some missing. The listing contains some 130,000 clones. Source material: PBMCs. These receptors all stem from a woman in her thirties or forties in good health and CMV-seropositive. CDR3s include the opening cysteine and the closing phenylalanine or tryptophan. A D gene is named only where the DNA matches it firmly.

v_call	d_call	j_call	cdr3_nt	cdr3_aa
TRBV25-1	NA	TRBJ1-2	TGTGCCAGCAGACAGGGAGACTATGGCTACACCTTC	CASRQGDYGYTF
TRBV2	TRBD2	TRBJ2-7	TGTGCCAGCGTGACCTCCGGCGGGAGTTGGTACGAGCAGTACTTC	CASVTSGGSWYEQYF
TRBV5-5	TRBD1	TRBJ1-1	TGTGCCAGCAGCTTGGTCGGGCAGGGGGTGGGTGAAGCTTTCTTT	CASSLVGQGVGEAFF
TRBV6-5	TRBD1	TRBJ2-7	TGTGCCAGCAGTTACTCGACAGGGGGCTCCTACGAGCAGTACTTC	CASSYSTGGSYEQYF
TRBV7-9	TRBD2	TRBJ2-5	TGTGCCAGCAGCGCTCCTCCCAAGACTAGCGGGAGGGCCGTTGAGACCCAGTACTTC	CASSAPPKTSGRAVETQYF
TRBV5-1	NA	TRBJ2-7	TGCGCCAGCAGCCTGAACTGGGGGGACGAGCAGTACTTC	CASSLNWGDEQYF
TRBV10-3	NA	TRBJ2-2	TGTGCCATCAGTGTTGACACCAACACCGGGGAGCTGTTTTTT	CAISVDTNTGELFF
TRBV15	NA	TRBJ2-2	TGTGCCACCAGCAGAGATAGCGGAGGGGAGCTGTTTTTT	CATSRDSGGELFF
TRBV6-8	TRBD1	TRBJ1-4	TGTGCCAGCAGGAAGCAGGGCCGGGACAGCAAAAAAGCAACTAATGAAAAACTGTTTTTT	CASRKQGRDSKKATNEKLFF
TRBV10-1	NA	TRBJ2-1	TGCGCCAGCAGTGAAGATCTGGGCGGGGTTAACAATGAGCAGTTCTTC	CASSEDLGGVNNEQFF
TRBV7-2	NA	TRBJ2-2	TGTGCCAGCAGCTTGAGGTCCAGTCTTACCGGGGAGCTGTTTTTT	CASSLRSSLTGELFF
TRBV2	TRBD2	TRBJ2-1	TGTGCCAACATGTTAGCGGGAGCTGGGAATGAGCAGTTCTTC	CANMLAGAGNEQFF
TRBV6-5	TRBD1	TRBJ1-5	TGTGCCACCGGGACAGGGGGAAATCAGCCCCAGCATTTT	CATGTGGNQPQHF
TRBV27	NA	TRBJ2-6	TGTGCCAGCAGGCTCGGGTACCAGGGGTCTGGGGCCAACGTCCTGACTTTC	CASRLGYQGSGANVLTF
TRBV7-9	NA	TRBJ2-5	TGTGCCAGCAGCGTCGGGGGAGAGACCCAGTACTTC	CASSVGGETQYF
TRBV27	TRBD1	TRBJ2-1	TGTGCCAGCAGAACTCGGGACAGGGTAAATGAGCAGTTCTTC	CASRTRDRVNEQFF
TRBV15	NA	TRBJ2-2	TGTGCCACCAGCAGACAGACTACGAACACCGGGGAGCTGTTTTTT	CATSRQTTNTGELFF
TRBV7-3	NA	TRBJ1-1	TGTGCCAGCAGCCCGCAGGGCGATGAAGCTTTCTTT	CASSPQGDEAFF
TRBV27	TRBD2	TRBJ2-1	TGTGCCAGCAAAGCTAACGGACTAGCGGGGTACAATGAGCAGTTCTTC	CASKANGLAGYNEQFF
TRBV28	TRBD2	TRBJ2-1	TGTGCCAGCAGTTTTAGCGGGAGTAGTGAGCAGTTCTTC	CASSFSGSSEQFF
TRBV10-1	TRBD2	TRBJ2-1	TGCGCCAGTTCCTATAGCGGGGCCGACAATGAGCAGTTCTTC	CASSYSGADNEQFF
TRBV6-5	NA	TRBJ2-2	TGTGCCAGCAGTACTTTTCCCGGGGAGCTGTTTTTT	CASSTFPGELFF